Listed below are T cell receptor beta chains from one sample, sequenced in a study of lymphopenia after photon versus proton radiotherapy. Measured with immunoSEQ multiplex PCR; TCRdb has only the in-frame clones, and not every one. The sample lists tens of thousands of clones; 80% to 90% were seen once. Sequenced material: peripheral blood, taken from a patient treated with proton-based radiotherapy. The receptors originated from a man older than 75 with esophageal cancer. CDR3s leave out the opening cysteine and the closing phenylalanine or tryptophan. Fields, in order: D gene, V gene, clone size, J gene, CDR3 protein. A D gene is named only where the DNA matches it firmly. Not every row has a clone size; where given, it reads once, few, many or a size class.

TRBD2	TRBV4-1	.	TRBJ2-1	ASSQDAGRVAYNEQF
.	TRBV4-3	.	TRBJ2-1	ASSQDRGINEQF
TRBD1	TRBV10-3	few	TRBJ1-5	AISGDSYQPQH
.	TRBV4-3	once	TRBJ2-7	ASSQETTYYEQY
.	TRBV7-2	.	TRBJ2-7	ASSRHYRYEQY
.	TRBV12-5	.	TRBJ2-1	ASGKEAGLAGNSYNEQF
.	TRBV5-1	.	TRBJ2-7	ASSLGQNNQQY
.	TRBV6-1	.	TRBJ1-1	ASSDTEAF
TRBD1	TRBV9	.	TRBJ1-5	ASSVDGRGPNQPQH
TRBD1	TRBV6-1	.	TRBJ1-3	ASSAPGGRSGNTIY
.	TRBV30	.	TRBJ2-7	AWSHRVAYEQY
.	TRBV18	.	TRBJ2-3	ASSPAATGIDTDTQY
.	TRBV15	.	TRBJ1-2	ATSRDRTANYGYT
.	TRBV19	.	TRBJ2-3	ASRGSGTDTQY
TRBD1	TRBV16	.	TRBJ1-3	ASSQTTGAGNTIY
TRBD1	TRBV7-9	.	TRBJ1-1	ASSWDRLNTEAF
TRBD2	TRBV4-1	.	TRBJ2-3	ASSQGSLAGATDTQY
TRBD1	TRBV30	.	.	ACVSGQGDEQY
.	TRBV7-9	once	TRBJ2-7	ASSLDFSSEQY
.	TRBV19	.	TRBJ2-3	ASSKRDTQY
TRBD2	TRBV10-3	.	TRBJ2-1	AILLAGTYNEQF
.	TRBV27	once	TRBJ1-5	ASSHRDSNQPQH
TRBD1	TRBV30	.	TRBJ1-6	AWTRGLSPLH
TRBD2	TRBV5-1	.	TRBJ2-1	ASSSGSVAGGPLVVGGNEQF
.	TRBV7-2	.	TRBJ2-7	ASSQTANLREQY
.	TRBV27	.	TRBJ2-7	ASRRVLHSYEQY
.	TRBV7-2	.	TRBJ1-3	ASSFAVSGNTIY
TRBD1	TRBV9	.	.	ASSEGTGGGYEQY
.	TRBV19	.	TRBJ1-2	ASSGPPGTTFTYGYT
.	TRBV6-6	.	TRBJ2-7	ASSYEVDEQY
TRBD2	TRBV4-2	.	TRBJ2-7	ASSLDGGRARRQY
.	TRBV7-2	.	TRBJ2-7	ASSLSYGVSSYEQY
.	TRBV4-3	.	TRBJ1-3	ASSQDLEGSGNTIY
.	TRBV19	.	TRBJ1-2	ASSRDGNYGYT
TRBD2	TRBV5-1	.	TRBJ2-3	ASSSLGAGGFTDTQY
TRBD2	TRBV10-3	.	TRBJ2-3	AISETSGELDTQY
.	TRBV6-5	.	TRBJ1-5	ASSYSKRNQPQH
TRBD1	TRBV5-1	.	TRBJ1-6	ASSSQGASSPLH
TRBD1	TRBV19	few	TRBJ1-5	ASTPTGWQPQH
TRBD1	TRBV18	.	TRBJ1-1	ASSPGTGTGVDAF
TRBD2	TRBV7-2	.	TRBJ2-5	ASSLEDGRAEETQY
.	TRBV5-1	.	TRBJ2-2	ASSFSGTNTGELF
.	TRBV4-2	.	TRBJ2-1	ASSPREGGYNEQF
.	TRBV13	.	TRBJ1-1	ASSHTHEGGTEAF